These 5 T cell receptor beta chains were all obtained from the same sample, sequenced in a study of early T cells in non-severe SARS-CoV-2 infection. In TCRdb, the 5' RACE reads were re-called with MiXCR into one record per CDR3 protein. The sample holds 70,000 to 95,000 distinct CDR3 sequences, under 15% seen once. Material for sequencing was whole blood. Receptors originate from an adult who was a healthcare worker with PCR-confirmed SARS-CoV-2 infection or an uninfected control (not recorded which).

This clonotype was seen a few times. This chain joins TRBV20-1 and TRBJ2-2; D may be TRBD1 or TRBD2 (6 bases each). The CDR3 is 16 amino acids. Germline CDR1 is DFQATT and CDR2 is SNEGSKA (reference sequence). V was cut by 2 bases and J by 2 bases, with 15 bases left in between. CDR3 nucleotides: TGCAGTGCTAGAAAGGGGGGCACCGTTAACACCGGGGAGCTGTTTTTT. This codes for CSARKGGTVNTGELFF.

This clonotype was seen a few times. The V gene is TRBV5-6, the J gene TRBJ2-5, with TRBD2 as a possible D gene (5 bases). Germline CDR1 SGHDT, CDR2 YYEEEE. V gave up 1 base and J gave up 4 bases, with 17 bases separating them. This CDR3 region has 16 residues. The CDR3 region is CASSLKVGAPGETQYF. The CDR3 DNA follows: TGTGCCAGCAGCTTGAAGGTGGGAGCACCGGGAGAGACCCAGTACTTC.

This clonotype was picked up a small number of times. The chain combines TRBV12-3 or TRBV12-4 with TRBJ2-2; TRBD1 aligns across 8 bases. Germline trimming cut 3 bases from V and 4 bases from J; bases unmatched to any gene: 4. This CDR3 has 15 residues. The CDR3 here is CASSLNTGGTGELFF. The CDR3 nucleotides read TGTGCCAGCAGTTTGAATACAGGGGGCACCGGGGAGCTGTTTTTT.

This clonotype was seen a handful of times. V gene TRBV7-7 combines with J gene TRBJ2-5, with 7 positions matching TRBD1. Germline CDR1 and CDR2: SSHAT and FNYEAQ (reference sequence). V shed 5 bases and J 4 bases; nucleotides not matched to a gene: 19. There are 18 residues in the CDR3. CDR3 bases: TGTGCCAGCAGCCCATTTCTAGCCCGACAGGGTGGGAGAGAGACCCAGTACTTC. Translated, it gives CASSPFLARQGGRETQYF. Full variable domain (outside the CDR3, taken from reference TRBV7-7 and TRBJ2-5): GAGVSQSPRYKVTKRGQDVTLRCDPISSHATLYWYQQALGQGPEFLTYFNYEAQPDKSGLPSDRFSAERPEGSISTLTIQRTEQRDSAMYRCASSPFLARQGGRETQYFGPGTRLLVL.

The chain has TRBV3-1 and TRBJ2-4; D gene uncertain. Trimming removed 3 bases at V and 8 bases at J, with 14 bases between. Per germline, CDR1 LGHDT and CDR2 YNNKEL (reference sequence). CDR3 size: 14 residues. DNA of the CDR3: TGTGCCAGCAGCCAGGCGTTATCTATAGACATTCAGTACTTC. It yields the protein CASSQALSIDIQYF.